The entry that follows covers one TCR beta chain sequence. Antigen specificity is unknown. This specimen belongs to a study of identical twins. Study-wide results and limits: Findings came from cross-sectional statistics, without long-term follow-up of donors. With beta out-of-frame sequences, excess sharing by twins was weaker.

One entry per CDR3 protein, called by TCRdb with MiXCR from the 5' RACE reads. The sample lists 1,800,000 or so distinct CDR3 sequences, 32% occurring once. CDR1 SGHTA and CDR2 FQGNSA come from the germline V gene. Trimming removed 5 bases at V and 5 bases at J, with 13 bases between. The CDR3 is 13 residues long. The receptor was isolated from a newborn girl in good health. The sample consisted of cord blood. The chain employs TRBV7-2 and TRBJ2-7; no definite D call. CDR3 loop: CASSRTSRHEQYF. CDR3 in DNA: TGTGCCAGCAGCCGAACGAGTCGCCACGAGCAGTACTTC.